This T cell receptor (beta chain) was sequenced in a study of memory CD8 T cells in hepatitis C reinfection. Overall study context: HCV reinfection: RNA-positive following two negative tests at least 60 days apart. Pre-reinfection samples were taken 55 to 20 weeks before detection. Findings and limits, study-wide: Conclusions on public clonotypes and secondary clearance were not definitive with five donors.

With respect to this clone: Its antigen remains unidentified.

Sample time point: pre-reinfection, 55 to 20 weeks before reinfection detection. TCR sequencing was done directly ex vivo on sorted cells, without expansion in vitro. Total naive CD8 T cells were sorted as viable CD3+ CD8+ CD45RO- cells from a couple of donors. The germline V gene encodes CDR1 WSHSY and CDR2 SAAADI. There are 15 residues in the CDR3. J gave up 7 bases and V 3 bases, and 4 bases lay outside the gene matches. Using immunoSEQ multiplex PCR, the repertoire was profiled, and TCRdb retains in-frame clones only, with some absent. The repertoire consists of tens of thousands of clones, with 85% to 90% occurring once and the leading ten covering approximately 1%.

This sequence originates from a man in his late teens or twenties with hepatitis C virus infection. V and J are TRBV10-2 and TRBJ2-1, with 12 nucleotides matching TRBD2. The material sequenced was naive CD8+ T cells sorted from blood. The chain's CDR3 is CASSDRLAGANEQFF. The DNA of the CDR3 is TGCGCCAGCAGTGATAGACTAGCGGGAGCTAATGAGCAGTTCTTC.